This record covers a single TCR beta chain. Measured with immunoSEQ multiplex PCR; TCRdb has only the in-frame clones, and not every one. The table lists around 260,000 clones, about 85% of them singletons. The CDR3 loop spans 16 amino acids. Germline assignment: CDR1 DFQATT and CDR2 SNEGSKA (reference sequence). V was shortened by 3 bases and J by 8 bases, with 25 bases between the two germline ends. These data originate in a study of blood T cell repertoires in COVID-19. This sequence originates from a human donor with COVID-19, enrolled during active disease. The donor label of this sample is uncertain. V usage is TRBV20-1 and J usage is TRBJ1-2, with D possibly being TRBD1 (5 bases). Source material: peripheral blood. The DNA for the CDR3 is TGCAGTGCTAGTCGGAACCTAGGCAGGGCCGTTGGAGGCTACACCTTC. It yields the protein CSASRNLGRAVGGYTF.